Below are 4 T cell receptor beta chains sequenced from a single sample in a study of beta chain features in type 1 diabetes. The authors reverse transcribed all of the isolated RNA, so sequencing captured expressed TCRB transcripts. Profiling relied on immunoSEQ multiplex PCR, and the TCRdb table lists in-frame clones only, not all of them. This table holds hundreds of thousands of clones, 30% found once. The sequenced sample consisted of naive CD4+ T cells from blood. The receptors were gathered from a man aged 18 to 30 in good health.

On this clone: The same CDR3 is also encoded by other DNA sequences in this sample. The chain uses TRBV29-1 and TRBJ1-5; TRBD1 aligns across 8 bases. This CDR3 is 13 amino acids long. Losses at the gene ends were 6 bases for V and 2 bases for J; bases not matched to a gene: 3. Per the germline V gene, CDR1 is SQVTM and CDR2 is ANQGSEA. The CDR3, as DNA: TGCAGCGTAGGACAGGGAGGCAATCAGCCCCAGCATTTT. Translating gives CSVGQGGNQPQHF. Full variable domain (remainder filled in from reference TRBV29-1 and TRBJ1-5): SAVISQKPSRDICQRGTSLTIQCQVDSQVTMMFWYRQQPGQSLTLIATANQGSEATYESGFVIDKFPISRPNLTFSTLTVSNMSPEDSSIYLCSVGQGGNQPQHFGDGTRLSIL.

This clone was picked up a small number of times. The chain is built from TRBV30 and TRBJ1-4; D is uncertain. The V gene's germline CDR1 is GTSNPN and CDR2 SVGIG (reference sequence). Trimming left V 2 bases short and J 5 bases short, with 15 bases between. The CDR3 has 15 amino acids. The CDR3 spells CAWSPLDGLNEKLFF. DNA of the CDR3: TGTGCCTGGAGTCCCCTTGACGGCCTGAATGAAAAACTGTTTTTT.

This clone appeared a few times. The genes are TRBV10-3 and TRBJ2-1; maybe TRBD2 (6 bases). CDR1 is ENHRY, CDR2 SYGVKD, per germline. The CDR3 extends over 14 amino acids. Trimming stripped 11 bases from V and 4 bases from J, with 18 bases between. DNA of the CDR3: TGTGCCCTTTCGCGGGAAGGACCTTACAATGAGCAGTTCTTC. It translates to CALSREGPYNEQFF.

This clone was recorded a few times. Other DNA sequences in this sample translate to the same CDR3. This chain links TRBV20-1 with TRBJ2-5; no firm D call. The CDR3 totals 11 residues. Trimming left V 5 bases short and J 1 base short, with 5 bases between. Germline lookup yields CDR1 DFQATT and CDR2 SNEGSKA (reference sequence). CDR3: CSAGIQETQYF. CDR3 nucleotide sequence: TGCAGTGCTGGGATCCAAGAGACCCAGTACTTC.